Following are 16 T cell receptor beta chains from one sample sequenced in a study of Graves' ophthalmopathy and Graves' hyperthyroidism. Scientists amplified the TCR beta CDR3 regions from RNA transcripts. First-round RT-PCR used HTBI primers; second-round multiplex PCR followed. TCRdb re-analysed the multiplex PCR reads in MiXCR, keeping a single row per CDR3 protein. The data contain tens of thousands of distinct CDR3 sequences, less than 65% of them singletons. The sequencing sample was made of peripheral blood. Receptors were obtained from an adult woman with Graves' ophthalmopathy.

This clonotype has at least ten counts. V and J are TRBV4-3 and TRBJ1-4; D remains ambiguous. This CDR3 has 15 residues. Per germline, CDR1 LGHNA and CDR2 YSLEER. V shed 3 bases and J shed 0 bases, with 8 bases lying between them. CDR3: CASSHRHPTNEKLFF. The CDR3 DNA reads as TGCGCCAGCAGCCACCGACATCCAACTAATGAAAAACTGTTTTTT.

This clonotype was seen at least ten times. The CDR3 DNA reads TGTGCCAGCAGCTTACGCGGGACTAGCGGCACAGATACGCAGTATTTT. Protein: CASSLRGTSGTDTQYF. V is TRBV13 and J is TRBJ2-3, with TRBD2 matching over 10 bases. Germline assignment: CDR1 PRHDT and CDR2 FYEKMQ (reference sequence). Trimming removed 2 bases from V and 1 base from J; junction bases left unmatched: 3. This CDR3 region has 16 residues.

The table lists this clonotype with a count of one. A much bigger clone sits one base away, suggesting this may be a read error. The chain recombines TRBV3-1 with TRBJ2-7; 8 bases match TRBD2. The J segment lost 4 bases and the V segment lost 1 base, leaving 9 bases of the junction unmatched. Germline assignment: CDR1 LGHDT and CDR2 YNNKEL (reference sequence). This CDR3 has 16 residues. Here the CDR3 DNA reads TGTGCCAGCAGCCAAGGGGTACCAGCGGGAGCGTACGAGCAGTACTTC. Translated: CASSQGVPAGAYEQYF.

The chain employs TRBV7-9 and TRBJ1-5; D is possibly TRBD1 (6 bases). With 5 bases removed from V and 3 bases from J, the gap between germline ends came to 11 bases. The CDR3 is 14 residues long. Germline CDR1 and CDR2: SEHNR and FQNEAQ (reference sequence). Here the CDR3 DNA reads TGTGCCAGCAGCCAAGAGGGGGTCAATCAGCCCCAGCATTTT. Its protein is CASSQEGVNQPQHF.

Turning to this clonotype: In this CDR3 the conserved last residue, phenylalanine or tryptophan, is missing, so a read error is likely. The chain employs TRBV9 and TRBJ1-5; weak D call: TRBD1 (6 bases). This CDR3 contains 15 residues. Germline CDR1 is SGDLS and CDR2 is YYNGEE. In DNA, the CDR3 is TGTGCCAGCAGCCTCACAGGGCACCAAAATCACCCCCAGCATTAT. Amino acids: CASSLTGHQNHPQHY.

The V gene is TRBV4-3, the J gene TRBJ2-1; 9 bases align to TRBD1. Germline V gives CDR1 LGHNA, CDR2 YSLEER. The CDR3 sequence is 14 residues long. V lost 6 bases, J lost 3 bases, and 3 bases stayed unmatched. CDR3 sequence reads: CASRGTGSYNEQFF. The CDR3 nucleotides read TGCGCCAGCAGAGGGACAGGGAGCTACAATGAGCAGTTCTTC.

The chain carries TRBV20-1 and TRBJ2-7, with 13 bases fitting TRBD2. Germline CDR1 is DFQATT and CDR2 is SNEGSKA (reference sequence). The CDR3 has 17 residues. V gave up 6 bases and J gave up 4 bases; unmatched junction bases: 15. The CDR3 DNA follows: TGCAGTGCACTACGCCCCGGGACTAGCGGGAATAGGTACGAGCAGTACTTC. It yields the protein CSALRPGTSGNRYEQYF.

This clonotype was found many times. The chain joins TRBV5-1 to TRBJ1-5, with a weak D call TRBD1 (6 bases). The CDR3 contains 14 residues. The ends were cut back, 4 bases at V and 7 bases at J, with 15 bases in the middle. Germline CDR1 reads SGHRS; CDR2 reads YFSETQ. The CDR3 nucleotides read TGCGCCAGCAGCCAATCGAGCGGGGGCCAGCCCCAGCATTTT. Protein: CASSQSSGGQPQHF.

The chain links TRBV7-9 to TRBJ2-3, with 11 bases identical to TRBD2. The germline V gene has CDR1 SEHNR and CDR2 FQNEAQ (reference sequence). CDR3 length: 17 residues. Trimming cost V 1 base and J 3 bases; bases outside gene matches: 6. CDR3 residues: CASSLVGLAGLTDTQYF. The DNA for the CDR3 is TGTGCCAGCAGCTTAGTCGGACTAGCGGGCCTAACAGATACGCAGTATTTT.

The table lists this clonotype with many counts. A read error may explain this, as a much larger clone is one base away. Because the CDR3 is missing its conserved closing phenylalanine or tryptophan, this is likely a read error. This CDR3 is CASSGTTGYNEQFL. The CDR3 region has the DNA TGCGCCAGCAGCGGGACCACTGGGTATAATGAGCAGTTCCTC. The chain is built from TRBV5-1 and TRBJ2-1; D tentatively fits TRBD1 or TRBD2 (5 bases each). The germline V and J ends were trimmed by 4 bases and 7 bases, with 15 bases remaining between them. The CDR3 loop spans 14 amino acids. The germline V gene encodes CDR1 SGHRS and CDR2 YFSETQ.

This clonotype was detected many times. The chain links TRBV6-5 to TRBJ1-2; D is unresolved. Trimming removed 0 bases at V and 0 bases at J, with 14 bases between. The germline V gene has CDR1 MNHEY and CDR2 SVGAGI. There are 17 residues in the CDR3. The CDR3 DNA sequence: TGTGCCAGCAGTTACTCGAACTCGTACAGAGCTAACTATGGCTACACCTTC. This gives the protein CASSYSNSYRANYGYTF.

This clonotype was seen once. This sequence joins TRBV9 and TRBJ2-1; TRBD1 aligns across 10 bases. Germline assignment: CDR1 SGDLS and CDR2 YYNGEE. CDR3 size: 16 residues. V gave up 4 bases and J gave up 2 bases; unmatched junction bases: 6. The chain's CDR3 is CASSIPGTGAYNEQFF. DNA for the CDR3: TGTGCCAGCAGCATTCCCGGGACAGGGGCCTACAATGAGCAGTTCTTC.

This clonotype was recorded many times. The rearrangement joins TRBV6-1 to TRBJ1-6, with D possibly TRBD1 on 6 matching bases. CDR3 length: 13 residues. Germline assignment: CDR1 MNHNS and CDR2 SASEGT. The V and J ends lost 7 bases and 7 bases respectively, with 11 bases between them. DNA for the CDR3: TGTGCCAGCACCAGACAGGCAAATTCACCCCTCCACTTT. This encodes CASTRQANSPLHF.

The chain is built from TRBV20-1 and TRBJ2-6, with D tentatively TRBD1 or TRBD2 (5 bases each). CDR3 length: 17 residues. Germline CDR1 DFQATT, CDR2 SNEGSKA (reference sequence). Trimming took off 3 bases at V and 2 bases at J, with 17 bases between the two ends. The CDR3 DNA sequence: TGCAGTGCTAGTGGGGCATGGACTGAAGCTGGGGCCAACGTCCTGACTTTC. Translating it yields CSASGAWTEAGANVLTF.

The chain uses TRBV7-9 and TRBJ2-3; weak D call: TRBD1 (5 bases). This CDR3 region has 16 residues. Trimming pared 9 bases from V and 3 bases from J, leaving 22 bases between. The germline CDR1 and CDR2 sequences are SEHNR and FQNEAQ (reference sequence). CDR3 in amino acids: CARSTRIGASTDTQYF. DNA of the CDR3: TGTGCCAGGAGCACCCGAATAGGGGCCAGTACAGATACGCAGTATTTT.

The V call is TRBV11-3, the J call TRBJ2-1; 12 bases line up with TRBD2. The germline CDR1 and CDR2 sequences are SGHNT and YENEEA. This CDR3 has 16 amino acids. The trim removed 0 bases at V and 9 bases at J, leaving 6 bases unmatched. CDR3 DNA: TGTGCCAGCAGCTTAGAGTTGGTACTAGCGGGAGGTGAGCAGTTCTTC. It translates to CASSLELVLAGGEQFF.